A single T cell receptor (beta chain) is shown here with its context. In this sample, this clonotype turned up many times. Its binding antigen is unknown. No much larger clone is present one base from it, and per-base qualities are unavailable. For sequencing, an Illumina NovaSeq 6000 was employed. Using 5'RACE with constant-segment primers, TCRalpha and TCRbeta cDNA libraries were constructed, with sample barcodes and unique molecular identifiers added in the process. Trizol reagent was used to extract RNA from every sample. Libraries were amplified in two PCR steps, with a second sample barcode and Illumina TruSeq adapters added in the second step. Libraries were sequenced on an Illumina NovaSeq with 2 x 150 bp paired-end reads. The source study handled its data this way. The reads were demultiplexed and collapsed into UMI-guided consensus sequences using migec v1.2.7. Using mixcr v2.1.11, UMI consensuses were aligned to TRA and TRB V and J templates and then assembled into clonotypes. A clonotype was counted as expanded or contracted only when both edgeR and NoisET called the clonotype significant, with the noise models trained on biological replicates. For edgeR calls, the cutoffs were a false discovery rate-adjusted p below 0.01 and a log2 fold-change threshold of 1. PCA with hierarchical clustering of max-normalized trajectories of the 1000 most abundant clonotypes was used as exploratory dynamics analysis. Separately sequenced CD4+ and CD8+ repertoires were used to assign the CD4 or CD8 phenotype of responding clones. TCRdb itself trimmed the public reads at Q25 with fastp, ran MiXCR and retained productive beta chains. Every entry covers one CDR3 protein and lists the most common genes and DNA from its rows. TCRdb, rather than the study authors, made the V and J calls. Within this sample are fewer than 150,000 distinct CDR3 sequences, with over 20% of them counted one time only. The ten largest clones take up approximately 40% of the sample.

This specimen comes from a study of T-cell memory formation after mild COVID-19 (dated by TCRdb to the early 2020s). Concerning the study at large: TCR sequence clusters from the two donors were found to be largely donor specific. Longitudinal TCRalpha and TCRbeta repertoire sequencing tracked T-cell clones expanding and contracting after mild COVID-19 in a couple of donors. Two young, previously healthy adult volunteers, one female and one male, were included in the cohort. General study outcomes and caveats: Only two mild cases were covered in the study, and larger cohorts including severe cases with pre-infection samples were considered necessary. Balanced CD4/CD8 phenotypes were observed for clones contracting from day 15 to 85, whereas a bias towards CD4+ was observed for a second wave of clones expanding from day 15 to 37. Contracting CD4+ clones were found mainly in CM and EM memory subsets, while CD8+ clones were enriched in EMRA. Whether the second-wave clones peaking on day 37 were SARS-CoV-2 specific was not confirmed. Some responding clones were found in pre-infection memory, which suggests that pre-existing cross-reactive memory T cells took part in the SARS-CoV-2 response.

Ficoll-Paque density gradient centrifugation was the method used to isolate PBMCs. The cysteine opens and the phenylalanine closes a CDR3 of 16 amino acids. Of all the DNA, just the CDR3 is kept, 48 bases in frame from base 1. Per the germline V gene, MRHNA is the CDR1 and SNTAGT is the CDR2. The junction shows trimming of 2 bases on V and 0 bases on J, and the gene matches do not reach 1 base of it. The receptor chain draws on TRBV6-4 and TRBJ2-3, with 11 junctional bases fitting TRBD2. This sequence originates from a man between 18 and 29 years old who had mild COVID-19 (a few samples of this study predate the infection). The sample titles of this study are shuffled in the database, so cell type and time point are left out; the donor was told from shared clones. Source material: PBMCs or a T cell subset sorted from them (not recorded which). The CDR3 reads CASSDLAGGSTDTQYF. In nucleotide form, the sequence is TGTGCCAGCAGTGACCTAGCGGGGGGTAGCACAGATACGCAGTATTTT.